This T cell receptor (beta chain) comes out of a study of blood T cells in healthy people across ages. The CDR3 runs 17 residues. J was trimmed by 4 bases and V by 1 base; bases with no gene match: 8. Germline V gene sequence: CDR1 LGHNA, CDR2 YNFKEQ. Overall study findings and caveats: Long-lived donors had more naive CD4+ cells and higher diversity than aged donors. Getting older went along with TCR beta diversity per million T cells dropping roughly linearly. The unknown donor CMV status may have confounded expanded clonotype changes.

Turning to this clonotype: The antigen is unknown.

The sample, about 9.2 milliliters of peripheral blood, was drawn from each donor. Alongside a J-beta primer mix, a sample-barcoded 5' primer served in a second PCR lasting about 7 to 11 cycles. TCRdb passed the 5' RACE reads through MiXCR, listing each CDR3 protein once. There are roughly 800,000 distinct CDR3 sequences in the sample; more than 45% occur only once, and around 20% lies in the top ten. The receptor was isolated from a man aged 25-45 years in good health. The specimen sequenced was blood. This chain connects TRBV4-2 to TRBJ2-1, with 9 bases identical to TRBD2. CDR3 protein: CASSQGLRGGPYNEQFF. For the CDR3, the DNA is TGTGCCAGCAGCCAAGGGCTGCGGGGGGGACCTTACAATGAGCAGTTCTTC.